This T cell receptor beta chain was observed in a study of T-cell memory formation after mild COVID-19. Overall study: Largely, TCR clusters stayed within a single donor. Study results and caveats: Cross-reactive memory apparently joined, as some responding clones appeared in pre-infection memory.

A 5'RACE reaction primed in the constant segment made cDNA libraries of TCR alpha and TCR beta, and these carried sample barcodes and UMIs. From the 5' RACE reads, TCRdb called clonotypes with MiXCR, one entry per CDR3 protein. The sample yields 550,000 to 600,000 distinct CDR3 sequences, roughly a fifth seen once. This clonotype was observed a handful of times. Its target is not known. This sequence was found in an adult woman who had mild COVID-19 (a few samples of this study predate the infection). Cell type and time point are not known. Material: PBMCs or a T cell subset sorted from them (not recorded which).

The CDR3 sequence: CASSPQTDRAAYEQYF. The CDR3 DNA sequence: TGCGCCAGCAGCCCCCAAACGGACAGGGCCGCCTACGAGCAGTACTTC. This chain uses TRBV5-1 with TRBJ2-7, with TRBD1 matching over 8 bases. The ends lost 4 bases at V and 2 bases at J; junction bases unmatched: 11. CDR1 is SGHRS, CDR2 YFSETQ, per germline. CDR3 length equals 16 residues.